Shown below are 5 T cell receptor beta chains from a single sample sequenced in a study of blood T cell repertoires in COVID-19. Sequenced by immunoSEQ multiplex PCR; TCRdb stores in-frame clones only, minus some. The sample holds about 110,000 clones, roughly 83% seen once. Sample: peripheral blood. These receptors all stem from a woman aged 55 to 70 with acute or convalescent COVID-19.

The chain employs TRBV3-1 (or the pseudogene TRBV3-2) and TRBJ2-1, with 7 bases that match TRBD2. The CDR3 length is 12 residues. Germline CDR1 is LGHDT and CDR2 is YNNKEL (reference sequence). V dropped 4 bases and J dropped 10; count of bases not matched to a gene: 4. The CDR3 DNA sequence: TGTGCCAGCAGCCCTGGACTAGGCGAGCAGTTCTTC. Translating it yields CASSPGLGEQFF.

The chain has TRBV5-1 and TRBJ2-5; TRBD2 might be the D (6 bases). CDR3 length equals 15 residues. V shed 0 bases and J shed 1 base, with 10 bases lying between them. Looked up from germline, CDR1 is SGHRS and CDR2 is YFSETQ. The CDR3 here is CASSLVDYPQETQYF. The CDR3, as DNA: TGCGCCAGCAGCTTGGTGGACTACCCCCAAGAGACCCAGTACTTC.

This chain joins TRBV10-3 and TRBJ2-1; 8 nucleotides agree with TRBD2. Trimming at V came to 3 bases and at J to 4 bases, leaving 5 bases not matched to a gene. CDR3 length: 15 residues. Germline CDR1 and CDR2: ENHRY and SYGVKD. In DNA, the CDR3 is TGTGCCATCAGTGATCAGCGGGAGTCGTACAATGAGCAGTTCTTC. Protein product: CAISDQRESYNEQFF.

The rearrangement uses TRBV5-4 and TRBJ2-3, with 12 positions matching TRBD2. The CDR3 covers 16 residues. Trimming at V came to 2 bases and at J to 7 bases, leaving 8 bases not matched to a gene. The germline gives CDR1 SGHNT, CDR2 YYREEE (reference sequence). This CDR3 is CASSFSTSGRKNTQYF. The CDR3 DNA sequence: TGTGCCAGCAGCTTTTCGACTAGCGGGAGAAAAAATACGCAGTATTTT.

The J gene is TRBJ2-3, the V gene TRBV7-3; 8 positions agree with TRBD2. After removal of 2 bases from V and 1 base from J, the junction contained 8 bases not matched to a gene. This CDR3 region has 17 residues. Germline values: CDR1 SGHTA, CDR2 FQGTGA. The chain's CDR3 is CASSLSASGSGTDTQYF. The DNA for the CDR3 is TGTGCCAGCAGCTTATCCGCGAGCGGGAGTGGCACAGATACGCAGTATTTT.